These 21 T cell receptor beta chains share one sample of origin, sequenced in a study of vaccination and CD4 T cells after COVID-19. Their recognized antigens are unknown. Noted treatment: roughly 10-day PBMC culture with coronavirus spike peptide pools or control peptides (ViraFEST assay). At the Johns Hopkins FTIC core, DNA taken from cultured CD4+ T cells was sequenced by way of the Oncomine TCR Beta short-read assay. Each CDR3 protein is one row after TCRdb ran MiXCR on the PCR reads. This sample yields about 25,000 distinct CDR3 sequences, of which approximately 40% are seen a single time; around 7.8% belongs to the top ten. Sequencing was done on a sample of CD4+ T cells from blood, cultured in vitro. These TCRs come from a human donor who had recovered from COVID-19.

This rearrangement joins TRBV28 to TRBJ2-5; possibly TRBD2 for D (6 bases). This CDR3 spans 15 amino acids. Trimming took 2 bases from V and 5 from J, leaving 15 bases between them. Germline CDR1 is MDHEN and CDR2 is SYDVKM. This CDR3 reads CASSLPGLPQETQYF. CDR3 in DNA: TGTGCCAGCAGTTTACCTGGACTACCCCAGGAGACCCAGTACTTC. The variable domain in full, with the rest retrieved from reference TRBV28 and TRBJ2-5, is DVKVTQSSRYLVKRTGEKVFLECVQDMDHENMFWYRQDPGLGLRLIYFSYDVKMKEKGDIPEGYSVSREKKERFSLILESASTNQTSMYLCASSLPGLPQETQYFGPGTRLLVL.

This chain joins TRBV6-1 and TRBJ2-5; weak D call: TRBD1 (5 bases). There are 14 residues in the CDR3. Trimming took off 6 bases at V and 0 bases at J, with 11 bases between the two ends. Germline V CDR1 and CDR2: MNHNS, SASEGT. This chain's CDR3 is CASRVDRDQETQYF. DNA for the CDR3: TGTGCCAGCAGAGTAGACAGAGACCAAGAGACCCAGTACTTC.

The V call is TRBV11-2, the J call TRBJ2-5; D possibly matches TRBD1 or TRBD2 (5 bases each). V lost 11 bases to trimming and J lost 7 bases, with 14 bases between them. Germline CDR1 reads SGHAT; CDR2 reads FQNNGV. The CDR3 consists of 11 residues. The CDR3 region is CACRDVGTQYF. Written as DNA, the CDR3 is TGTGCCTGTAGGGACGTCGGGACCCAGTACTTC.

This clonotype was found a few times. The CDR3 DNA is TGTGCCAGCATACAGGACCGGAACACTGAAGCTTTCTTT. This translates into CASIQDRNTEAFF. The chain links TRBV7-9 to TRBJ1-1; D is perhaps TRBD1 (5 bases). The V end was cut by 7 bases, the J end by 1 base, with 10 bases between. The CDR3 has 13 amino acids. The germline CDR1 and CDR2 sequences are SEHNR and FQNEAQ (reference sequence).

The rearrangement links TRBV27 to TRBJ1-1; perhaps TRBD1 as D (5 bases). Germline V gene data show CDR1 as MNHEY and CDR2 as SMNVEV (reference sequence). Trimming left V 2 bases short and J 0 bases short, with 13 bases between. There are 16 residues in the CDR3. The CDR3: CASSLVRGGLNTEAFF. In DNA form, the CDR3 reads TGTGCCAGCAGTTTAGTCCGGGGCGGACTGAACACTGAAGCTTTCTTT.

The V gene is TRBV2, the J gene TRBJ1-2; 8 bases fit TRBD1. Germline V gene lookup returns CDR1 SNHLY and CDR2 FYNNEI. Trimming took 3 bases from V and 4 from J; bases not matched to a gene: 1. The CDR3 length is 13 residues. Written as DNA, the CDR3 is TGTGCCAGCAGTGAGGGACAGGTCTATGGCTACACCTTC. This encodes CASSEGQVYGYTF.

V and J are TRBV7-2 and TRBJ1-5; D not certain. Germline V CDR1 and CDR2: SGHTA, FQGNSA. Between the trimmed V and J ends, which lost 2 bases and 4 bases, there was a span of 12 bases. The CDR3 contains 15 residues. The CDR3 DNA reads TGTGCCAGCAGCTTATCGTCGTCAGTTAATCAGCCCCAGCATTTT. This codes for CASSLSSSVNQPQHF.

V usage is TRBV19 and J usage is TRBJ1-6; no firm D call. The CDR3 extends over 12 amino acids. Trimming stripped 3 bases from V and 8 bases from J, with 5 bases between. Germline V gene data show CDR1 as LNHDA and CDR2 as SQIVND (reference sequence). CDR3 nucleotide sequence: TGTGCCAGTAGTATCGGGGATTCACCCCTCCACTTT. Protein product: CASSIGDSPLHF.

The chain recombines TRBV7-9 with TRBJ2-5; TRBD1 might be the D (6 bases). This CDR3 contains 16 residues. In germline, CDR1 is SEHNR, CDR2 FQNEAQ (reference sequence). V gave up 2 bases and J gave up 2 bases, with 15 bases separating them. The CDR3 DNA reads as TGTGCCAGCAGCTTACAAATACAGGGTAGGCAAGAGACCCAGTACTTC. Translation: CASSLQIQGRQETQYF.

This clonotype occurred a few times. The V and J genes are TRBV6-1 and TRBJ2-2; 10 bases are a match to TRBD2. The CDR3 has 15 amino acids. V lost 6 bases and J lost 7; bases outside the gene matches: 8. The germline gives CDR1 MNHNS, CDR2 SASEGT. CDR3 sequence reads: CASRPGLATIGELFF. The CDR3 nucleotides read TGTGCCAGCAGACCGGGACTAGCGACCATCGGGGAGCTGTTTTTT.

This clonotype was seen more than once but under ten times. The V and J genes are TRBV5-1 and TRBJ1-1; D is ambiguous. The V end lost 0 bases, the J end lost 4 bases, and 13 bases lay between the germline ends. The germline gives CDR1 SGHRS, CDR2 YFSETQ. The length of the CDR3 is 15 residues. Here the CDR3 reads CASSLDMRGGTEAFF. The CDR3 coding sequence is TGCGCCAGCAGCTTGGACATGCGGGGTGGCACTGAAGCTTTCTTT.

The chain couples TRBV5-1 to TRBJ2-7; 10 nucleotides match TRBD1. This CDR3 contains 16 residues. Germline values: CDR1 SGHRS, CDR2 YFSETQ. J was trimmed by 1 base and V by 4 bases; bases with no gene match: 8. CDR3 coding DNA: TGCGCCAGCAGCCCTCGACAGGGGGCAGGTTCCTACGAGCAGTACTTC. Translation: CASSPRQGAGSYEQYF.

The DNA of the CDR3 is TGCGCCAGCAGCTTGGACGACACGGGATATTACGAGCAGTACTTC. Translating gives CASSLDDTGYYEQYF. The chain employs TRBV5-1 and TRBJ2-7; D possibly corresponds to TRBD2 (5 bases). Germline V gives CDR1 SGHRS, CDR2 YFSETQ. The CDR3 spans 15 residues. Trimming took off 0 bases at V and 4 bases at J, with 14 bases between the two ends.

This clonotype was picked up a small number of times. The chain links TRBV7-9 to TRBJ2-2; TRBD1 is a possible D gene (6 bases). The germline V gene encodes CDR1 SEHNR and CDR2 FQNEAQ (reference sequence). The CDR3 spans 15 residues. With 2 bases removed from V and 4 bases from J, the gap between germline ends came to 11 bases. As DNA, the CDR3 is TGTGCCAGCAGCTTACTGTCCAGGGGCACCGGGGAGCTGTTTTTT. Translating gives CASSLLSRGTGELFF.

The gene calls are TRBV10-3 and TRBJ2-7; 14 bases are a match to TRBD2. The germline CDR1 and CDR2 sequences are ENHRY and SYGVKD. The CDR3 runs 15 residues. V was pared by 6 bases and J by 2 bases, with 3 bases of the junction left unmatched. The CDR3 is CAIRVTSGGAYEQYF. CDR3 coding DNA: TGTGCCATCAGGGTGACTAGCGGGGGGGCCTACGAGCAGTACTTC.

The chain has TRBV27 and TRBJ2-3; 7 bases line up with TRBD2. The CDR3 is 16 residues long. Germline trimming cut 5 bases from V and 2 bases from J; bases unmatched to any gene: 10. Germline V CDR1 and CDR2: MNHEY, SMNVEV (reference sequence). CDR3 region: CASSPSGTRYTDTQYF. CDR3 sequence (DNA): TGTGCCAGCAGTCCGAGCGGGACGCGGTACACAGATACGCAGTATTTT.

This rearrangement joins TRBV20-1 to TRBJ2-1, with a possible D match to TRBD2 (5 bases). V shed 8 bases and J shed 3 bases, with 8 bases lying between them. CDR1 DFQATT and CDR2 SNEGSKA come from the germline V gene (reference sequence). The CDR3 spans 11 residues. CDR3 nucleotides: TGCAGTTGGGAGTTCTACAATGAGCAGTTCTTC. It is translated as CSWEFYNEQFF.

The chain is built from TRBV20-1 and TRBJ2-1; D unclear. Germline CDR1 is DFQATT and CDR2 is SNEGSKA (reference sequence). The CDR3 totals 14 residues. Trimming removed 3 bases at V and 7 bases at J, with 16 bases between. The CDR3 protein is CSASYLQLVNEQFF. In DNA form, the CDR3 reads TGCAGTGCTAGTTATCTACAGTTAGTGAATGAGCAGTTCTTC.

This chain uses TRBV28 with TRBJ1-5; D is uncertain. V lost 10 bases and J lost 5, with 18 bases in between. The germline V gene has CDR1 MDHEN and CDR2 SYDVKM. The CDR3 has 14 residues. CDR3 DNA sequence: TGTGCCACCGAATGGACGGGAGGTTATCAGCCCCAGCATTTT. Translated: CATEWTGGYQPQHF. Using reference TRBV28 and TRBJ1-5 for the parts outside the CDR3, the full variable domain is DVKVTQSSRYLVKRTGEKVFLECVQDMDHENMFWYRQDPGLGLRLIYFSYDVKMKEKGDIPEGYSVSREKKERFSLILESASTNQTSMYLCATEWTGGYQPQHFGDGTRLSIL.

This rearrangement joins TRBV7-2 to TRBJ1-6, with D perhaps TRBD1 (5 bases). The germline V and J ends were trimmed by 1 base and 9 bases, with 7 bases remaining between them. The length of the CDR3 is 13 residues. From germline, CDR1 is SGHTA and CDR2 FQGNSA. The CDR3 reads CASSLERGSPLHF. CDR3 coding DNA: TGTGCCAGCAGCTTAGAAAGGGGTTCACCCCTCCACTTT.

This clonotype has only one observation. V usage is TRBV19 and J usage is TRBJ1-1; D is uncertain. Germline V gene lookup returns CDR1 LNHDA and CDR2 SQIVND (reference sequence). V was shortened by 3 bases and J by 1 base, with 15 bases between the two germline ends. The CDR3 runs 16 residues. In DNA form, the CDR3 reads TGTGCCAGTAGTATTTATGACCGTCTCACGAACACTGAAGCTTTCTTT. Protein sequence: CASSIYDRLTNTEAFF.